What follows describes a single TCR beta chain. The antigen remains unidentified. The sample belongs to a study of beta chain features in type 1 diabetes. Isolation of CD4+ naive, central memory, regulatory and stem cell-like memory cells was achieved by sorting via CD45RO/CCR7/CD25/CD127/CD95/CD27. Study findings and constraints: Shorter templates may be favored by PCR, equally so in patients and controls. The naive, central memory and Treg TCRB repertoires showed an apparent similarity that was greater among patients than among healthy donors.

There are 13 residues in the CDR3. CDR1 and CDR2 (germline): SEHNR, FQNEAQ (reference sequence). Between the trimmed V and J ends, which lost 11 bases and 3 bases, there was a span of 14 bases. What was sequenced were expressed TCRB transcripts, since all of the isolated RNA had been reverse transcribed. The assay was immunoSEQ multiplex PCR, and TCRdb's table has in-frame clones only and misses some. Among 810,000 or so clones listed, roughly 15% were seen once. The chain is built from TRBV7-9 and TRBJ2-1; D might be TRBD2 (5 bases). The sequenced material came from naive CD4+ T cells from blood. The receptor was isolated from a woman aged 18-29 years in good health. DNA for the CDR3: TGTGCCGCGAAGGGTAGCGTCTACAATGAGCAGTTCTTC. Translated, it gives CAAKGSVYNEQFF.